A selection of T cell receptor beta chains follows, all from one sample in a study of T cells in Graves' hyperthyroidism and ophthalmopathy. TCRdb fed the multiplex PCR reads into MiXCR, producing one record per CDR3 protein. The sample shows roughly 570,000 distinct CDR3 sequences, more than 15% of them seen only once. Input material: blood. These receptors all stem from a woman aged 30 to 39 with Graves' hyperthyroidism. The CDR3 runs from the conserved cysteine through the conserved F or W. The D gene is left open where the match is weak. Only part of the rows carry a size: once, few, many, or a class if the clone is expanded.

abundance,d_gene,v_gene,j_gene,CDR3aa,CDR3nt
-,TRBD1,TRBV6-5,TRBJ2-7,CASSYSPDRASSYEQYF,TGTGCCAGCAGTTACTCTCCTGACAGGGCGAGCTCCTACGAGCAGTACTTC
few,TRBD1,TRBV12-3/TRBV12-4,TRBJ1-5,CASSLAFGQGAIGQPQHF,TGTGCCAGCAGTTTAGCTTTCGGACAGGGGGCGATTGGTCAGCCCCAGCATTTT
-,TRBD1,TRBV6-2/TRBV6-3,TRBJ1-1,CASAVPRTGFDNSNTEAFF,TGTGCCAGCGCCGTCCCGCGGACAGGGTTTGACAATTCAAACACTGAAGCTTTCTTT
many,TRBD1,TRBV5-1,TRBJ1-6,CASSYDRVDSPLHF,TGCGCCAGCAGCTACGACAGGGTGGATTCACCCCTCCACTTT
many,-,TRBV3-1,TRBJ1-1,CASSPSGHTEAFF,TGTGCCAGCAGCCCCTCCGGACACACTGAAGCTTTCTTT
many,TRBD2,TRBV28,TRBJ2-5,CASRPGTSGTETQYF,TGTGCCAGCAGGCCGGGGACTAGCGGTACTGAGACCCAGTACTTC
few,TRBD1,TRBV5-6,TRBJ2-1,CASSWQGAEETQFF,TGTGCCAGCAGCTGGCAGGGGGCGGAGGAGACCCAGTTCTTC
few,TRBD1,TRBV6-5,TRBJ1-3,CASSSRGRGNTIYF,TGTGCCAGCAGTTCCAGGGGGCGCGGAAACACCATATATTTT
few,-,TRBV7-9,TRBJ1-6,CASTPQASLYNSPLHF,TGTGCCAGCACTCCTCAGGCCAGCTTATATAATTCACCCCTCCACTTT
many,-,TRBV9,TRBJ1-1,CASSVVALGGTEAFF,TGTGCCAGCAGCGTAGTGGCGTTGGGGGGTACTGAAGCTTTCTTT